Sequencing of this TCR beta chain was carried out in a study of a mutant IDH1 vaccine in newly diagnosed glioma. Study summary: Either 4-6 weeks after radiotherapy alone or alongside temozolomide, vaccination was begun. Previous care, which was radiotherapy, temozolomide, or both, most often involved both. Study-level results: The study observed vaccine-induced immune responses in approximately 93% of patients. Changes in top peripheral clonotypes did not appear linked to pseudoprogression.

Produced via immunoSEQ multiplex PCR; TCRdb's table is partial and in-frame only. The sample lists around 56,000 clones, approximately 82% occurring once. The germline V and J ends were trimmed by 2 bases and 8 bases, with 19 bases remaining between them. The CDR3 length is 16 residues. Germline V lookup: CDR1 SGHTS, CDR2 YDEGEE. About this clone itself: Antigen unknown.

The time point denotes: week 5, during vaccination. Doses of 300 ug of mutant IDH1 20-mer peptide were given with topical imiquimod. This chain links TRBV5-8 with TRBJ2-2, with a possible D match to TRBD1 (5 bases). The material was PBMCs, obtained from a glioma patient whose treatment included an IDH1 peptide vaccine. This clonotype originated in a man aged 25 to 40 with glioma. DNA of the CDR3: TGTGCCAGCAGCTTAGGCCCGGACAATCTCCGGGGGGAGCTGTTTTTT. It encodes CASSLGPDNLRGELFF.